This entry lists 23 T cell receptor beta chains sequenced from one sample in a study of blood T cell repertoires in COVID-19. Profiling relied on immunoSEQ multiplex PCR, and the TCRdb table lists in-frame clones only, not all of them. This sample has roughly 180,000 clones; more than 75% occur once, and the top ten carry over 5%. Sequencing was carried out using peripheral blood. The receptors were sampled from a woman in her forties or fifties with COVID-19, enrolled during active disease.

This sequence joins TRBV5-1 and TRBJ1-1, with D maybe TRBD1 (6 bases). Trimming pared 1 base from V and 5 bases from J, leaving 12 bases between. Looked up from germline, CDR1 is SGHRS and CDR2 is YFSETQ. There are 14 residues in the CDR3. CDR3 loop: CASSLSTQGTEAFF. CDR3 DNA: TGCGCCAGCAGCTTGTCGACCCAGGGGACTGAAGCTTTCTTT. Together with reference TRBV5-1 and TRBJ1-1, the CDR3 gives the full variable domain: KAGVTQTPRYLIKTRGQQVTLSCSPISGHRSVSWYQQTPGQGLQFLFEYFSETQRNKGNFPGRFSGRQFSNSRSEMNVSTLELGDSALYLCASSLSTQGTEAFFGQGTRLTVV.

The rearrangement joins TRBV30 to TRBJ1-5; D possibly corresponds to TRBD1 (5 bases). The CDR3 consists of 12 residues. CDR1 is GTSNPN and CDR2 is SVGIG in the germline V gene (reference sequence). Trimming took 2 bases from V and 6 from J, leaving 8 bases between them. In nucleotides, the CDR3 is TGTGCCTGGAGTCCCAGGGTTCAGCCCCAGCATTTT. The encoded protein is CAWSPRVQPQHF.

The chain employs TRBV5-1 and TRBJ2-1; 8 bases agree with TRBD2. Germline trimming cut 0 bases from V and 9 bases from J; bases unmatched to any gene: 8. The CDR3 contains 15 residues. The V gene's germline CDR1 is SGHRS and CDR2 YFSETQ. For the CDR3, the DNA is TGCGCCAGCAGCTTGGACGGGACTAGTGATGGTGAGCAGTTCTTC. It translates to CASSLDGTSDGEQFF.

The chain is built from TRBV11-3 and TRBJ2-5; 8 positions agree with TRBD2. The CDR3 contains 15 residues. V gave up 5 bases and J gave up 5 bases; unmatched junction bases: 10. Germline values: CDR1 SGHNT, CDR2 YENEEA. The CDR3: CASSDVPGGVETQYF. The CDR3 region has the DNA TGTGCCAGCAGCGACGTCCCCGGGGGGGTGGAGACCCAGTACTTC.

The chain joins TRBV2 to TRBJ2-3; 8 positions agree with TRBD1. The germline gives CDR1 SNHLY, CDR2 FYNNEI. CDR3 length: 15 residues. V shed 11 bases, J shed 4 bases, and the junction held 14 bases outside the gene matches. This CDR3 reads CALTVGPGGADTQYF. The DNA for the CDR3 is TGTGCCCTTACGGTGGGGCCAGGGGGCGCAGATACGCAGTATTTT. Together with reference TRBV2 and TRBJ2-3, the CDR3 gives the full variable domain: EPEVTQTPSHQVTQMGQEVILRCVPISNHLYFYWYRQILGQKVEFLVSFYNNEISEKSEIFDDQFSVERPDGSNFTLKIRSTKLEDSAMYFCALTVGPGGADTQYFGPGTRLTVL.

This chain links TRBV19 with TRBJ1-6; D is perhaps TRBD1 (5 bases). Germline V gene sequence: CDR1 LNHDA, CDR2 SQIVND (reference sequence). This CDR3 is 16 amino acids long. V lost 4 bases and J lost 7, with 17 bases in between. CDR3 sequence (DNA): TGTGCCAGTAGTACCCAATCGACAGATTCGAATTCACCCCTCCACTTT. Encoded protein: CASSTQSTDSNSPLHF.

This chain links TRBV4-1 with TRBJ2-7; 9 bases map to TRBD1. The CDR3 is 17 residues long. The V segment lost 2 bases and the J segment 3 bases; nucleotides outside the gene matches: 11. The V gene's germline CDR1 is MGHRA and CDR2 YSYEKL. CDR3 residues: CASSQSLSGTGRYEQYF. For the CDR3, the DNA is TGCGCCAGCAGCCAATCCCTGTCGGGGACAGGGCGCTACGAGCAGTACTTC.

The V and J genes are TRBV4-1 and TRBJ2-5; 11 bases map to TRBD2. V dropped 6 bases and J dropped 5; count of bases not matched to a gene: 8. Germline V CDR1 and CDR2: MGHRA, YSYEKL. There are 15 residues in the CDR3. Here the CDR3 reads CASSRLAGGWETQYF. The CDR3 DNA reads as TGCGCCAGCAGTAGATTAGCGGGGGGGTGGGAGACCCAGTACTTC.

The gene calls are TRBV20-1 and TRBJ1-4, with no clear D. The germline V and J ends were trimmed by 3 bases and 0 bases, with 8 bases remaining between them. Germline V gene lookup returns CDR1 DFQATT and CDR2 SNEGSKA (reference sequence). The CDR3 is made up of 14 amino acids. This CDR3 is CSASGGATNEKLFF. CDR3 in DNA: TGCAGTGCTAGTGGCGGAGCAACTAATGAAAAACTGTTTTTT.

The chain uses TRBV21-1 and TRBJ2-3; the table gives TRBD2 as D, unverified against the DNA. TRBV21-1 is given as a pseudogene. This CDR3 has 15 residues. The CDR3 coding sequence is TGTGCCAGCAGCGGAGAGCGGGGCATCACAGATACGCAGTATTTT. Amino acids: CASSGERGITDTQYF.

The V and J genes are TRBV3-1 (or the pseudogene TRBV3-2) and TRBJ2-1, with 15 bases identical to TRBD2. The CDR3 consists of 18 residues. Trimming took 1 base from V and 2 from J; bases not matched to a gene: 3. Germline CDR1 and CDR2: LGHDT and YNNKEL (reference sequence). The CDR3 bases are TGTGCCAGCAGCCAAGGGACTAGCGGGGGGGCCCCCTACAATGAGCAGTTCTTC. It translates to CASSQGTSGGAPYNEQFF.

The chain recombines TRBV6-5 with TRBJ2-6; maybe TRBD1 (5 bases). Between the trimmed V and J ends, which lost 6 bases and 0 bases, there was a span of 6 bases. Germline V CDR1 and CDR2: MNHEY, SVGAGI. This CDR3 region has 14 residues. CDR3 amino acids: CASRDTSGANVLTF. CDR3 nucleotides: TGTGCCAGCAGGGACACCTCTGGGGCCAACGTCCTGACTTTC.

The J gene is TRBJ1-2, the V gene TRBV5-6; a weak D match, TRBD1 (5 bases). Deletions cut 6 bases from V and 0 bases from J, with 21 bases between. The CDR3 contains 17 residues. Germline-derived CDR1 and CDR2 are SGHDT and YYEEEE. The chain's CDR3 is CASTSQRSGIPNYGYTF. The CDR3 nucleotides read TGTGCCAGCACCTCCCAAAGGTCAGGGATACCTAACTATGGCTACACCTTC.

The V and J genes are TRBV7-2 and TRBJ2-5, with 7 bases aligning to TRBD2. The germline V gene has CDR1 SGHTA and CDR2 FQGNSA. The V segment lost 5 bases and the J segment 0 bases; nucleotides outside the gene matches: 6. CDR3 length: 15 residues. The CDR3 reads CASSTQRGYQETQYF. CDR3 DNA: TGTGCCAGCAGCACCCAGCGGGGATACCAAGAGACCCAGTACTTC.

This sequence joins TRBV7-9 and TRBJ1-2; 10 nucleotides match TRBD1. V was clipped by 4 bases and J by 3 bases; unmatched bases: 11. CDR3 length equals 17 residues. The germline CDR1 and CDR2 sequences are SEHNR and FQNEAQ (reference sequence). CDR3 sequence: CASSSRDRGFSDYGYTF. The CDR3 DNA reads as TGTGCCAGCAGCTCCCGGGACAGGGGTTTTAGCGACTATGGCTACACCTTC.

CDR3 residues: CASSQGDSSYEQYF. The CDR3 DNA sequence: TGCGCCAGCAGCCAAGGGGACAGCTCCTACGAGCAGTACTTC. V is TRBV4-1 and J is TRBJ2-7; 7 nucleotides match TRBD1. V shed 1 base, J shed 0 bases, and the junction held 0 bases outside the gene matches. This CDR3 is built from 14 residues. Germline CDR1 and CDR2: MGHRA and YSYEKL.

This sequence joins TRBV3-1 (or the pseudogene TRBV3-2) and TRBJ2-2, with 8 bases identical to TRBD2. CDR1 and CDR2 from the germline V gene are LGHDT and YNNKEL (reference sequence). The CDR3 runs 16 residues. Trimming cost V 3 bases and J 7 bases; bases outside gene matches: 10. CDR3 nucleotide sequence: TGTGCCAGCAGCCAGGATCGAGCGGGGGTTGGCGGGGAGCTGTTTTTT. This sequence encodes CASSQDRAGVGGELFF.

V is TRBV30 and J is TRBJ1-2, with 7 bases identical to TRBD1. J lost 1 base, V lost 8 bases, and 10 bases had no gene match. CDR3 length: 14 residues. CDR1 is GTSNPN and CDR2 is SVGIG in the germline V gene (reference sequence). The CDR3 region has the DNA TGTGCCAGGAAGGACAGGACGGTTAACTATGGCTACACCTTC. Translated, it gives CARKDRTVNYGYTF. Variable domain in full (rest from reference TRBV30 and TRBJ1-2): SQTIHQWPATLVQPVGSPLSLECTVEGTSNPNLYWYRQAAGRGLQLLFYSVGIGQISSEVPQNLSASRPQDRQFILSSKKLLLSDSGFYLCARKDRTVNYGYTFGSGTRLTVV.

The chain couples TRBV5-6 to TRBJ1-2; 8 bases map to TRBD1. Trimming removed 0 bases from V and 3 bases from J; junction bases left unmatched: 7. The CDR3 has 16 amino acids. CDR1 SGHDT and CDR2 YYEEEE come from the germline V gene. The CDR3 loop is CASSLVTGGMDYGYTF. The CDR3 coding sequence is TGTGCCAGCAGCTTGGTTACAGGGGGAATGGACTATGGCTACACCTTC. Using reference TRBV5-6 and TRBJ1-2 for the parts outside the CDR3, the full variable domain is DAGVTQSPTHLIKTRGQQVTLRCSPKSGHDTVSWYQQALGQGPQFIFQYYEEEERQRGNFPDRFSGHQFPNYSSELNVNALLLGDSALYLCASSLVTGGMDYGYTFGSGTRLTVV.

This chain links TRBV19 with TRBJ1-4; TRBD1 is a possible D gene (5 bases). The germline CDR1 and CDR2 sequences are LNHDA and SQIVND (reference sequence). This CDR3 region has 13 residues. V was shortened by 11 bases and J by 8 bases, with 18 bases between the two germline ends. The DNA of the CDR3 is TGTGCCGGACCCCGCAGGGCCTGGGAAAAACTGTTTTTT. It is translated as CAGPRRAWEKLFF.

The gene calls are TRBV2 and TRBJ2-3; 10 nucleotides match TRBD2. V lost 6 bases, J lost 3 bases, and 12 bases stayed unmatched. The CDR3 spans 17 residues. Germline CDR1 and CDR2: SNHLY and FYNNEI. CDR3 DNA: TGTGCCAGCAGGCCGGGCAGCGGGGGGGCGGGGACAGATACGCAGTATTTT. It is translated as CASRPGSGGAGTDTQYF.

This clone was observed a single time. The chain combines TRBV7-3 with TRBJ2-2; tentatively, D is TRBD1 (7 bases). The V gene's germline CDR1 is SGHTA and CDR2 FQGTGA. The CDR3 has 16 residues. The germline V and J ends were trimmed by 2 bases and 7 bases, with 17 bases remaining between them. The CDR3 region has the DNA TGTGCCAGCAGCTTATTTGCAGGGGGGAATAGCGGGGAGCTGTTTTTT. Amino acids: CASSLFAGGNSGELFF.

This clone was seen only a few times. CDR3 protein: CASSQVAGEKLFF. CDR3 bases: TGCGCCAGCAGCCAAGTTGCAGGTGAAAAACTGTTTTTT. The V call is TRBV4-1, the J call TRBJ1-4, with unresolved D. V dropped 1 base and J dropped 7 bases, with 7 bases sitting between them. Germline V gene sequence: CDR1 MGHRA, CDR2 YSYEKL. The CDR3 consists of 13 residues.